This is a list of T cell receptor beta chains from one sample in a study of T-cell memory formation after mild COVID-19. TCRdb itself ran the 5' RACE reads through MiXCR, one entry per CDR3 protein. Of 100,000 to 120,000 distinct CDR3 sequences in the sample, 20% to 25% were seen once. Sequences were obtained from PBMCs or a T cell subset sorted from them (not recorded which). These receptors all stem from a man aged 18 to 30 who had mild COVID-19 (a few samples of this study predate the infection). Cell type and time point are not known. CDR3s leave out the opening cysteine and the closing phenylalanine or tryptophan. D genes are given only for firm matches.

>TRBJ1-1|TRBD1|TRBV7-9
ASSFQERGQTASAF
>TRBJ2-5|.|TRBV11-2
ASSFSGAAGETQY
>TRBJ1-2|.|TRBV7-3
ASSLTVKGNYGYT
>TRBJ2-2|.|TRBV30
AWRKPEDLGGELF
>TRBJ2-7|TRBD1|TRBV25-1
ASSVQPGQGTYEQY
>TRBJ2-2|.|TRBV4-3
ASSQDFQGRTGELF
>TRBJ2-7|.|TRBV20-1
SATPGSYEQY
>TRBJ2-1|.|TRBV29-1
SVALSARGNEQF
>TRBJ2-1|TRBD2|TRBV3-1
ASSHRLAGNEQF
>TRBJ1-2|.|TRBV7-2
ASSLGTPGYT
>TRBJ1-3|.|TRBV12-3/TRBV12-4
ASSLTGYSGNTIY
>TRBJ2-3|.|TRBV27
ASSLSGSADTQY
>TRBJ2-1|TRBD1|TRBV5-5
ASSLRDRGSYNEQF
>TRBJ2-1|TRBD2|TRBV29-1
SVDVASGGASYNEQF
>TRBJ2-3|.|TRBV18
ASSPPGQTDTQY
>TRBJ1-1|TRBD1|TRBV27
ASSPGGTEAF
>TRBJ2-3|.|TRBV7-2
ASRFPGGTTDTQY
>TRBJ2-7|.|TRBV6-2/TRBV6-3
ASSYGTYYEQY
>TRBJ1-6|.|TRBV4-3
ASSQDTGSSYNSPLH
>TRBJ2-1|.|TRBV27
ASSLSAWVNEQF
>TRBJ2-3|TRBD2|TRBV7-3
ASSNGLAGDSSTDTQY
>TRBJ1-5|.|TRBV7-2
ATPFGARNQPQH
>TRBJ2-3|TRBD2|TRBV6-2/TRBV6-3
ASSSTGGLTIDTQY
>TRBJ2-2|.|TRBV30
AWLRAANTGELF
>TRBJ1-1|.|TRBV4-1
ASSTGMWNTEAF
>TRBJ2-7|TRBD1|TRBV3-1
ASSLRQGSYEQY